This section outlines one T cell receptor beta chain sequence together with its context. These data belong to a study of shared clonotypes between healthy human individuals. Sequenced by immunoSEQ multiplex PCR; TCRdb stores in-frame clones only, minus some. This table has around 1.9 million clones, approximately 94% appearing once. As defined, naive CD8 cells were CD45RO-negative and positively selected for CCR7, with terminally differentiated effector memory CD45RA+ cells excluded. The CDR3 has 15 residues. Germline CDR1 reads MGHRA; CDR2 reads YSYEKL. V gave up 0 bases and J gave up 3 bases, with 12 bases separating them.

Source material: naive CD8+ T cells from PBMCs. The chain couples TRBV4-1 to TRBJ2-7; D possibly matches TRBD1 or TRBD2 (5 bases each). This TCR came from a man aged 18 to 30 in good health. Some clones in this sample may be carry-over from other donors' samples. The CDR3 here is CASSQDPGTSYEQYF. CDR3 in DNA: TGCGCCAGCAGCCAAGATCCTGGGACCAGCTACGAGCAGTACTTC.